The clone carrying this T cell receptor (beta chain) was found once. Its antigen remains unidentified. The germline V and J ends were trimmed by 1 base and 8 bases, with 11 bases remaining between them. The CDR3 runs 13 residues. CDR1 is LGHDT and CDR2 is YNNKEL in the germline V gene (reference sequence). This sample was included in a study of post-analysis software for immune sequencing data. In the study overall: Included among the disease courses, which were recorded for the cohort, were relapsing-remitting, secondary progressive and progressive-relapsing multiple sclerosis. General study findings and limits: Patients showed TRBV5-6, TRBV5-1 and TRBV20-1 among roughly five TRBV segments more frequent than in controls. The study found significantly lower normalized Chao1 diversity in multiple sclerosis patients than in controls. Samples sharing a preparation batch grouped tightly together when assessed by F measure.

TCR beta cDNA libraries had unique molecular identifiers. TCRdb recomputed calls from the PCR reads with MiXCR, one row per CDR3 protein. The table records 650,000 to 850,000 distinct CDR3 sequences, about 45% of them present only once. The receptor was isolated from a girl aged 10 to 17 with multiple sclerosis. Sequencing was performed on blood. The chain couples TRBV3-1 to TRBJ1-2; weak D call: TRBD1 (5 bases). CDR3 region: CASSQGGNGGYTF. CDR3 coding DNA: TGTGCCAGCAGCCAAGGGGGGAATGGGGGCTACACCTTC.